This entry lists 5 T cell receptor beta chains sequenced from one sample in a study of T cell repertoires in cytomegalovirus infection. TCRdb itself ran the reads through MiXCR, one entry per CDR3 protein. The sample lists some 350,000 distinct CDR3 sequences, under 35% occurring once. Their specific antigens are unknown. This material consisted of cultured PBMCs, taken from culture after CMV antigen stimulation. These receptors were collected from a human donor in good health (CMV status not recorded). Some clones in this sample may be carry-over from other donors' samples.

This clonotype was observed a few times. The chain is built from TRBV2 and TRBJ2-3, with D maybe TRBD2 (6 bases). V shed 7 bases and J shed 0 bases, with 17 bases lying between them. CDR1 is SNHLY and CDR2 is FYNNEI in the germline V gene. CDR3 length equals 16 residues. CDR3: CASKVWRDASTDTQYF. CDR3 in DNA: TGTGCCAGCAAGGTTTGGCGGGACGCTAGCACAGATACGCAGTATTTT.

The J gene is TRBJ1-3, the V gene TRBV19; TRBD1 aligns across 8 bases. J was trimmed by 6 bases and V by 6 bases; bases with no gene match: 4. Germline V CDR1 and CDR2: LNHDA, SQIVND (reference sequence). The CDR3 runs to 13 residues. The CDR3 sequence is CASRTQGENTIYF. Here the CDR3 DNA reads TGTGCCAGTAGAACACAGGGGGAAAACACCATATATTTT.

This clonotype was observed at least ten times. The chain couples TRBV7-2 to TRBJ1-4; 11 bases fit TRBD1. Trimming at V came to 5 bases and at J to 7 bases, leaving 3 bases not matched to a gene. Germline V gene sequence: CDR1 SGHTA, CDR2 FQGNSA. The CDR3 contains 14 residues. CDR3 nucleotide sequence: TGTGCCAGCAGCCCGGACAGGGGGCTTGAAAAACTGTTTTTT. Translation gives CASSPDRGLEKLFF.

This rearrangement joins TRBV11-3 to TRBJ2-7, with D tentatively TRBD2 (6 bases). V lost 1 base and J lost 2, with 12 bases in between. The length of the CDR3 is 15 residues. Germline loops: CDR1 SGHNT, CDR2 YENEEA. In nucleotides, the CDR3 is TGTGCCAGCAGCTTAGCCCCTGGCGGGGCCTACGAGCAGTACTTC. Translated, it gives CASSLAPGGAYEQYF.

This clonotype was counted a few times. V usage is TRBV5-1 and J usage is TRBJ2-3; 10 nucleotides match TRBD2. This CDR3 spans 14 amino acids. Germline V gene lookup returns CDR1 SGHRS and CDR2 YFSETQ. V lost 9 bases to trimming and J lost 4 bases; unmatched junction nucleotides: 8. In DNA, the CDR3 is TGCGCCACCTCAGCTAGCGGGAGCGCAGATACGCAGTATTTT. It encodes CATSASGSADTQYF. Filled out from reference TRBV5-1 and TRBJ2-3, the complete variable domain reads KAGVTQTPRYLIKTRGQQVTLSCSPISGHRSVSWYQQTPGQGLQFLFEYFSETQRNKGNFPGRFSGRQFSNSRSEMNVSTLELGDSALYLCATSASGSADTQYFGPGTRLTVL.